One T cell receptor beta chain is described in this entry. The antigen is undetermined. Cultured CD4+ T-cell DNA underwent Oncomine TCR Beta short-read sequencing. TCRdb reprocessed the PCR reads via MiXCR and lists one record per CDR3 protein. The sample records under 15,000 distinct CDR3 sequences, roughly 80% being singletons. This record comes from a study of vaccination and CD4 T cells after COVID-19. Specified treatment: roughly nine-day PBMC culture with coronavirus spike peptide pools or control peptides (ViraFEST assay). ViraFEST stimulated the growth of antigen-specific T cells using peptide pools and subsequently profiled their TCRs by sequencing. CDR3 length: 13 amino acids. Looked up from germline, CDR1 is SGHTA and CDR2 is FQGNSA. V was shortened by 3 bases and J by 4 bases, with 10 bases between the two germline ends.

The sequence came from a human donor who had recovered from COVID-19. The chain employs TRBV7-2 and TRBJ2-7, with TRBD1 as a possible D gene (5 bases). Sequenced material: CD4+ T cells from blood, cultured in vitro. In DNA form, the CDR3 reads TGTGCCAGCAGCTTGGACAAGCAGTACGAGCAGTACTTC. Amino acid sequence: CASSLDKQYEQYF. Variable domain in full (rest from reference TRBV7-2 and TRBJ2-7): GAGVSQSPSNKVTEKGKDVELRCDPISGHTALYWYRQSLGQGLEFLIYFQGNSAPDKSGLPSDRFSAERTGGSVSTLTIQRTQQEDSAVYLCASSLDKQYEQYFGPGTRLTVT.